This is a list of T cell receptor beta chains from one sample in a study of identical twins. In TCRdb, the 5' RACE reads were re-called with MiXCR into one record per CDR3 protein. Among fewer than 250,000 distinct CDR3 sequences listed, 7.5% were seen once. These data also featured in a second study, about yellow fever vaccine responses in identical twins.

Sample: memory (CD45RO+) T cells sorted from blood. The receptors stem from a woman aged 18-29 years in good health. Both conserved end residues are part of each CDR3. The D gene is left open where the match is weak. Some rows mark clone size as missing; the rest say once, few, many or name a class of expanded clone.

D: NA
V: TRBV28
J: TRBJ2-3
size: NA
CDR3: CASAGGTTTDTQYF
DNA: TGTGCCAGCGCCGGGGGCACGACCACAGATACGCAGTATTTT

D: TRBD1
V: TRBV7-8
J: TRBJ1-5
size: many
CDR3: CASSLAWDRVNQPQHF
DNA: TGTGCCAGCAGCTTAGCGTGGGACAGGGTAAATCAGCCCCAGCATTTT

D: NA
V: TRBV5-6
J: TRBJ2-3
size: many
CDR3: CASSSSGRTVTDTQYF
DNA: TGTGCCAGCAGCTCCTCCGGGAGGACAGTGACAGATACGCAGTATTTT

D: NA
V: TRBV18
J: TRBJ2-1
size: many
CDR3: CASSPLGPTTFNEQFF
DNA: TGTGCCAGCTCACCATTGGGACCGACCACTTTCAATGAGCAGTTCTTC

D: NA
V: TRBV10-3
J: TRBJ2-3
size: few
CDR3: CAIKGDPGVDTQYF
DNA: TGTGCCATCAAGGGAGACCCGGGAGTGGATACGCAGTATTTT

D: NA
V: TRBV10-2
J: TRBJ2-2
size: NA
CDR3: CASSDPGRVEGELFF
DNA: TGCGCCAGCAGTGATCCGGGTAGAGTAGAGGGGGAGCTGTTTTTT

D: NA
V: TRBV12-3/TRBV12-4
J: TRBJ2-5
size: NA
CDR3: CASSFVGGGGETQYF
DNA: TGTGCCAGCAGTTTTGTGGGGGGAGGGGGAGAGACCCAGTACTTC

D: NA
V: TRBV28
J: TRBJ2-1
size: many
CDR3: CASSPRGYNEQFF
DNA: TGTGCCAGCAGCCCCCGGGGCTACAATGAGCAGTTCTTC

D: NA
V: TRBV12-2
J: TRBJ2-7
size: NA
CDR3: CASRLAGTGAREQYF
DNA: TGTGCAAGTCGCTTAGCCGGGACAGGGGCCCGCGAGCAGTACTTC

D: TRBD2
V: TRBV6-1
J: TRBJ2-7
size: NA
CDR3: CASSEALAGGRYEQYF
DNA: TGTGCCAGCAGTGAAGCGCTAGCGGGAGGGCGTTACGAGCAGTACTTC

D: NA
V: TRBV20-1
J: TRBJ2-5
size: NA
CDR3: CSASVVASFQETQYF
DNA: TGCAGTGCTAGCGTAGTTGCCTCTTTTCAAGAGACCCAGTACTTC

D: NA
V: TRBV14
J: TRBJ2-5
size: many
CDR3: CASRERTSETQYF
DNA: TGTGCCAGCAGAGAAAGAACTTCGGAGACCCAGTACTTC

D: NA
V: TRBV28
J: TRBJ2-3
size: NA
CDR3: CASRTGRGLSTDTQYF
DNA: TGTGCCAGCAGGACAGGCCGTGGACTTAGCACAGATACGCAGTATTTT

D: NA
V: TRBV20-1
J: TRBJ2-3
size: NA
CDR3: CSARDQKTVSDTQYF
DNA: TGCAGTGCTAGAGACCAAAAGACAGTTTCAGATACGCAGTATTTT

D: NA
V: TRBV4-2
J: TRBJ2-1
size: many
CDR3: CASSQEGSSYNEQFF
DNA: TGTGCCAGCAGCCAAGAGGGGAGCTCCTACAATGAGCAGTTCTTC

D: NA
V: TRBV20-1
J: TRBJ2-5
size: NA
CDR3: CSAPPRGRGETQYF
DNA: TGCAGTGCCCCCCCCCGGGGTCGGGGCGAGACCCAGTACTTC

D: TRBD1
V: TRBV7-3
J: TRBJ2-7
size: NA
CDR3: CASSFRGTGGYEQYF
DNA: TGTGCCAGCAGCTTCAGGGGGACAGGGGGCTACGAGCAGTACTTC

D: NA
V: TRBV7-2
J: TRBJ2-7
size: many
CDR3: CASSLALYEQYF
DNA: TGTGCCAGCAGCTTAGCCCTCTACGAGCAGTACTTC

D: TRBD2
V: TRBV20-1
J: TRBJ2-1
size: many
CDR3: CSANLAGDYNEQFF
DNA: TGCAGTGCTAATCTAGCGGGAGACTACAATGAGCAGTTCTTC

D: NA
V: TRBV20-1
J: TRBJ1-1
size: few
CDR3: CSARGGERDTEAFF
DNA: TGCAGTGCTAGAGGAGGGGAGAGGGACACTGAAGCTTTCTTT

D: NA
V: TRBV11-2
J: TRBJ2-1
size: many
CDR3: CASSLVVGSSYNEQFF
DNA: TGTGCCAGCAGCTTAGTCGTGGGGAGCTCCTACAATGAGCAGTTCTTC

D: NA
V: TRBV6-2/TRBV6-3
J: TRBJ2-6
size: few
CDR3: CASAPTGGANVLTF
DNA: TGTGCCAGCGCTCCCACGGGAGGGGCCAACGTCCTGACTTTC

D: TRBD2
V: TRBV4-2
J: TRBJ2-3
size: many
CDR3: CASSQDRGGRDTDTQYF
DNA: TGTGCCAGCAGCCAAGATCGAGGCGGGAGGGACACAGATACGCAGTATTTT

D: NA
V: TRBV7-2
J: TRBJ1-6
size: NA
CDR3: CASSLQTTNSPLHF
DNA: TGTGCCAGCAGCTTACAGACAACGAATTCACCCCTCCACTTT

D: TRBD2
V: TRBV5-1
J: TRBJ2-1
size: many
CDR3: CASSRAGTSGYNEQFF
DNA: TGCGCCAGCAGCAGAGCCGGGACTAGCGGATACAATGAGCAGTTCTTC